This T cell receptor (beta chain) emerged from a study of blood T cells in healthy people across ages. With 5 bases removed from V and 3 bases from J, the gap between germline ends came to 11 bases. The germline V gene has CDR1 SGHKS and CDR2 YYEKEE (reference sequence). The CDR3 covers 13 residues. PCR was performed a second time for about 7 to 11 cycles using a sample-barcoded 5' primer and a J-beta primer mix. TCRdb passed the 5' RACE reads through MiXCR, listing each CDR3 protein once. The sample carries some 750,000 distinct CDR3 sequences, about a fifth recorded once. The genes are TRBV5-5 and TRBJ1-1; D is ambiguous. Sequencing input: blood. The source of this sequence is a man in his 70s in good health. This chain's CDR3 is CASRQNLDTEAFF. Here the CDR3 DNA reads TGTGCCAGCAGACAAAATCTGGACACTGAAGCTTTCTTT.